This T cell receptor beta chain appears in the sequencing data of a study of blood T cell repertoires in COVID-19. Study context: Some COVID-19 samples were acute and others convalescent; all came from the United States, Italy and Spain. Sample material is recorded as cDNA or gDNA derived from T cells, B-cell-depleted T cells, or PBMCs.

There are 13 residues in the CDR3. V lost 8 bases and J 5 bases, leaving 13 bases between the germline ends. Germline CDR1 is KGHDR and CDR2 is SFDVKD. In the authors' workflow: Amplifying reference gene primers gave estimates of nucleated cell counts. Assay used: immunoSEQ multiplex PCR; TCRdb lists only in-frame clones, some missing. The D gene and trimming were derived from the DNA, and the V and J assignments and clone size from that table. The data contain 110,000 or so clones, 70% to 85% of them seen just once; the ten biggest clones take up under 8%. The rearrangement joins TRBV24-1 to TRBJ2-3; possible D gene TRBD1, 6 bases. The TCR was taken from a woman at least 80 years old with active or convalescent COVID-19. The sample comprised peripheral blood. The chain's CDR3 is CATKLTGGDTQYF. The CDR3 coding sequence is TGTGCCACCAAGTTGACAGGCGGAGATACGCAGTATTTT.